The 30 T cell receptor beta chains listed next were all sequenced from one sample in a study of blood T cell repertoires in COVID-19. Assay used: immunoSEQ multiplex PCR; TCRdb lists only in-frame clones, some missing. The sample lists approximately 280,000 clones; approximately 84% were seen once. The source material was peripheral blood. The receptors shown here come from a human donor with COVID-19, enrolled during active disease. The donor label of this sample is uncertain.

The V and J genes are TRBV27 and TRBJ2-1, with D possibly matching TRBD2 (5 bases). Germline V gives CDR1 MNHEY, CDR2 SMNVEV (reference sequence). The CDR3 is made up of 16 amino acids. The V end was cut by 3 bases, the J end by 10 bases, with 22 bases between. CDR3 residues: CASSLPAGETGREQFF. In nucleotides, the CDR3 is TGTGCCAGCAGTTTGCCCGCGGGTGAAACGGGAAGGGAGCAGTTCTTC.

This rearrangement joins TRBV28 to TRBJ1-1; TRBD1 matches 7 bases. Per the germline V gene, CDR1 is MDHEN and CDR2 is SYDVKM. Trimming took 5 bases from V and 1 from J; bases not matched to a gene: 7. The CDR3 loop spans 15 amino acids. The CDR3 is CASSRTGVSNTEAFF. CDR3 DNA sequence: TGTGCCAGCAGTCGTACAGGGGTATCGAACACTGAAGCTTTCTTT.

This clone was found a few times. The V gene is TRBV27, the J gene TRBJ2-7, with D perhaps matching TRBD1 (5 bases). Germline assignment: CDR1 MNHEY and CDR2 SMNVEV (reference sequence). There are 14 residues in the CDR3. Trimming removed 6 bases from V and 1 base from J, with 13 bases in between. The CDR3 spells CASSSLTGSYEQYF. The CDR3 DNA reads TGTGCCAGCAGCTCTTTAACAGGTTCCTACGAGCAGTACTTC.

The chain is built from TRBV10-1 and TRBJ2-1; D is possibly TRBD1 (6 bases). The ends were cut back, 2 bases at V and 8 bases at J, with 13 bases in the middle. CDR1 WNHNN and CDR2 SYGVQD come from the germline V gene (reference sequence). The CDR3 extends over 14 amino acids. The chain's CDR3 is CASSEDRSGDEQFF. In nucleotides, the CDR3 is TGCGCCAGCAGTGAGGACAGGTCGGGCGATGAGCAGTTCTTC.

V gene TRBV19 combines with J gene TRBJ1-4; D is perhaps TRBD1 (6 bases). The CDR3 is 15 amino acids. Germline CDR1 LNHDA, CDR2 SQIVND (reference sequence). The germline V and J ends were trimmed by 5 bases and 4 bases, with 14 bases remaining between them. Here the CDR3 reads CASSPPGQVNEKLFF. CDR3 DNA sequence: TGTGCCAGTAGTCCCCCGGGACAAGTTAATGAAAAACTGTTTTTT. Based on the CDR3 plus reference TRBV19 and TRBJ1-4, the full variable domain is DGGITQSPKYLFRKEGQNVTLSCEQNLNHDAMYWYRQDPGQGLRLIYYSQIVNDFQKGDIAEGYSVSREKKESFPLTVTSAQKNPTAFYLCASSPPGQVNEKLFFGSGTQLSVL.

The V and J genes are TRBV6-5 and TRBJ1-1; perhaps TRBD1 as D (6 bases). CDR1 and CDR2 (germline): MNHEY, SVGAGI. Deletions cut 6 bases from V and 6 bases from J, with 11 bases between. The CDR3 totals 12 residues. The CDR3 DNA sequence: TGTGCCAGCAGAAGACAGGAGTCTGAAGCTTTCTTT. This codes for CASRRQESEAFF.

The V gene is TRBV24-1, the J gene TRBJ2-5; perhaps TRBD2 as D (5 bases). CDR1 and CDR2 (germline): KGHDR, SFDVKD. V was shortened by 6 bases and J by 3 bases, with 10 bases between the two germline ends. CDR3 length: 13 residues. CDR3 nucleotide sequence: TGTGCCACCAGTCTAGGAGGAAAAGAGACCCAGTACTTC. Its translation: CATSLGGKETQYF.

Notes on this clone: One junction end disagrees with the germline gene, perhaps due to a read error. The gene calls are TRBV7-7 and TRBJ2-3, with TRBD2 matching over 14 bases. CDR1 and CDR2 (germline): SSHAT, FNYEAQ (reference sequence). The CDR3 length is 15 residues. CDR3 protein: CASSPWTSGRDTQYF. Here the CDR3 DNA reads TGTGCTAGCAGCCCATGGACTAGCGGGAGGGATACGCAGTATTTT.

This clone was seen more than once but under ten times. The chain has TRBV9 and TRBJ2-3; D might be TRBD2 (7 bases). CDR1 SGDLS and CDR2 YYNGEE come from the germline V gene. V lost 3 bases to trimming and J lost 2 bases, with 19 bases between them. This CDR3 spans 17 amino acids. CDR3 bases: TGTGCCAGCAGCGCAGGACTAGGGGGGATCTCCACAGATACGCAGTATTTT. This codes for CASSAGLGGISTDTQYF.

The chain carries TRBV28 and TRBJ2-1, with 7 bases that match TRBD2. The CDR3 contains 16 residues. V shed 2 bases, J shed 3 bases, and the junction held 7 bases outside the gene matches. CDR1 is MDHEN, CDR2 SYDVKM, per germline. The CDR3 DNA is TGTGCCAGCAGTTTAGGGGAGGGCGGGGTCTACAATGAGCAGTTCTTC. Residues: CASSLGEGGVYNEQFF.

Of note for this clone: The identical CDR3 is also encoded by other nucleotide sequences in the sample. The V and J genes are TRBV5-4 and TRBJ1-2, with 7 bases that match TRBD1. This CDR3 comprises 14 residues. J gave up 2 bases and V 4 bases, and 5 bases lay outside the gene matches. Germline V gene lookup returns CDR1 SGHNT and CDR2 YYREEE (reference sequence). CDR3: CASSPPGQNYGYTF. CDR3 in DNA: TGTGCCAGCAGCCCGCCGGGACAGAACTATGGCTACACCTTC.

This rearrangement joins TRBV2 to TRBJ2-1, with a weak D call TRBD1 (6 bases). CDR1 is SNHLY, CDR2 FYNNEI, per germline. The CDR3 runs 17 residues. Trimming left V 6 bases short and J 6 bases short, with 24 bases between. DNA for the CDR3: TGTGCCAGCAGATGGGCCCACCTACAGGGAGCGAGCAATGAGCAGTTCTTC. Protein sequence: CASRWAHLQGASNEQFF. Full variable domain (missing parts from reference TRBV2 and TRBJ2-1): EPEVTQTPSHQVTQMGQEVILRCVPISNHLYFYWYRQILGQKVEFLVSFYNNEISEKSEIFDDQFSVERPDGSNFTLKIRSTKLEDSAMYFCASRWAHLQGASNEQFFGPGTRLTVL.

The chain carries TRBV5-1 and TRBJ1-3; possible D gene TRBD1, 5 bases. Trimming stripped 0 bases from V and 1 base from J, with 8 bases between. The CDR3 has 15 amino acids. Germline values: CDR1 SGHRS, CDR2 YFSETQ. CDR3 bases: TGCGCCAGCAGCTTGGCCCCAGGGTCTGGAAACACCATATATTTT. It yields the protein CASSLAPGSGNTIYF.

The chain joins TRBV9 to TRBJ2-3; D is perhaps TRBD1 (5 bases). The CDR3 contains 15 residues. V dropped 3 bases and J dropped 2 bases, with 13 bases sitting between them. From germline, CDR1 is SGDLS and CDR2 YYNGEE. The CDR3 nucleotides are TGTGCCAGCAGCGGTCAGTTGGGGCCCACAGATACGCAGTATTTT. This sequence encodes CASSGQLGPTDTQYF.

The CDR3 sequence: CAWSVNTDSGRRTDTQYF. The CDR3 nucleotides read TGTGCCTGGAGTGTAAATACAGATAGCGGGAGGAGAACAGATACGCAGTATTTT. The chain has TRBV30 and TRBJ2-3; 10 bases agree with TRBD2. After removal of 0 bases from V and 3 bases from J, the junction contained 12 bases not matched to a gene. The CDR3 length is 18 residues. Germline CDR1 GTSNPN, CDR2 SVGIG (reference sequence).

The rearrangement uses TRBV7-3 and TRBJ2-6; a weak D match, TRBD2 (5 bases). This CDR3 spans 16 amino acids. The V and J ends lost 4 bases and 0 bases respectively, with 10 bases between them. Germline CDR1 SGHTA, CDR2 FQGTGA. The CDR3 sequence is CASSSEGFSGANVLTF. CDR3 DNA sequence: TGTGCCAGCAGCTCTGAGGGCTTCTCTGGGGCCAACGTCCTGACTTTC.

The chain carries TRBV5-8 and TRBJ1-6; 9 positions match TRBD1. V shed 2 bases, J shed 9 bases, and the junction held 6 bases outside the gene matches. CDR1 is SGHTS and CDR2 is YDEGEE in the germline V gene. The CDR3 spans 15 residues. CDR3 residues: CASSLTGGDFSPLHF. CDR3 DNA: TGTGCCAGCAGCTTAACAGGGGGCGATTTTTCACCCCTCCACTTT.

The chain carries TRBV5-6 and TRBJ2-5; 7 nucleotides align to TRBD2. The CDR3 extends over 16 amino acids. CDR1 is SGHDT, CDR2 YYEEEE, per germline. V dropped 4 bases and J dropped 5; count of bases not matched to a gene: 14. In DNA form, the CDR3 reads TGTGCCAGCAGCGGTCTCGGAGGGAGGGCCGGCGAGACCCAGTACTTC. This sequence encodes CASSGLGGRAGETQYF. The full variable domain, its missing parts supplied by reference TRBV5-6 and TRBJ2-5, is DAGVTQSPTHLIKTRGQQVTLRCSPKSGHDTVSWYQQALGQGPQFIFQYYEEEERQRGNFPDRFSGHQFPNYSSELNVNALLLGDSALYLCASSGLGGRAGETQYFGPGTRLLVL.

This clone was seen only once. Here the CDR3 reads CASIPSGDHNEQFF. The DNA for the CDR3 is TGTGCCAGTATCCCTAGCGGGGATCACAATGAGCAGTTCTTC. The gene calls are TRBV19 and TRBJ2-1; TRBD2 matches at 9 bases. Germline CDR1 reads LNHDA; CDR2 reads SQIVND (reference sequence). With 7 bases clipped from V and 5 bases from J, the junction kept 6 bases outside the gene matches. The CDR3 covers 14 residues. The full variable domain, rest sourced from reference TRBV19 and TRBJ2-1, is DGGITQSPKYLFRKEGQNVTLSCEQNLNHDAMYWYRQDPGQGLRLIYYSQIVNDFQKGDIAEGYSVSREKKESFPLTVTSAQKNPTAFYLCASIPSGDHNEQFFGPGTRLTVL.

The chain uses TRBV19 and TRBJ2-1; the D is unclear. The ends were cut back, 2 bases at V and 9 bases at J, with 11 bases in the middle. The CDR3 spans 13 residues. The V gene's germline CDR1 is LNHDA and CDR2 SQIVND (reference sequence). The CDR3 reads CASSITPISEQFF. CDR3 nucleotide sequence: TGTGCCAGTAGTATAACCCCGATCAGTGAGCAGTTCTTC.

The V gene is TRBV4-3, the J gene TRBJ2-1; 7 bases match TRBD2. The ends lost 4 bases at V and 8 bases at J; junction bases unmatched: 14. The CDR3 length is 16 residues. The germline V gene encodes CDR1 LGHNA and CDR2 YSLEER. As DNA, the CDR3 is TGCGCCAGCAGCCCCTCCGGGGGGACTGTCCCCGATGAGCAGTTCTTC. Encoded protein: CASSPSGGTVPDEQFF.

To note about this clone: An end of the junction differs from the germline gene, which may be a read error. Other DNA sequences in the same sample also yield this CDR3. V usage is TRBV7-9 and J usage is TRBJ2-1; 11 nucleotides align to TRBD2. Germline assignment: CDR1 SEHNR and CDR2 FQNEAQ (reference sequence). CDR3 length equals 14 residues. CDR3 nucleotides: TGTGCCAGCAGCCTAGCGGGAGGAAGAAATGAGCAGTTCTTC. Amino acid sequence: CASSLAGGRNEQFF.

This sequence joins TRBV7-9 and TRBJ2-6; D is perhaps TRBD1 (5 bases). With 4 bases removed from V and 3 bases from J, the gap between germline ends came to 10 bases. Looked up from germline, CDR1 is SEHNR and CDR2 is FQNEAQ (reference sequence). The CDR3 runs 15 residues. Written as DNA, the CDR3 is TGTGCCAGCAGCTCTCAGGGTTATGGGGCCAACGTCCTGACTTTC. It yields the protein CASSSQGYGANVLTF.

The V call is TRBV7-3, the J call TRBJ2-2; TRBD1 matches at 12 bases. V gave up 8 bases and J gave up 4 bases; unmatched junction bases: 11. Germline CDR1 is SGHTA and CDR2 is FQGTGA. This CDR3 has 17 residues. CDR3 sequence: CASRRDRGRSSTGELFF. In DNA, the CDR3 is TGTGCCAGCCGCCGGGACAGGGGGCGTTCTAGCACCGGGGAGCTGTTTTTT.

This chain joins TRBV15 and TRBJ2-1; D uncertain. The CDR3 runs to 15 residues. V lost 1 base and J 3 bases, leaving 10 bases between the germline ends. Germline CDR1 reads LNHNV; CDR2 reads YYDKDF (reference sequence). DNA of the CDR3: TGTGCCACCAGCAGAGCCAGTACGGGCTACAATGAGCAGTTCTTC. It is translated as CATSRASTGYNEQFF.

The chain carries TRBV18 and TRBJ1-6; D unresolved. V was shortened by 2 bases and J by 10 bases, with 9 bases between the two germline ends. This CDR3 has 13 residues. CDR1 and CDR2 from the germline V gene are KGHSH and LQKENI. CDR3 bases: TGTGCCAGCTCACCAGTGGAGGACTCACCCCTCCACTTT. Translation gives CASSPVEDSPLHF.

The CDR3 loop reads CASSSQGSVNSPLHF. The CDR3 nucleotides read TGCGCCAGCAGTTCCCAGGGGAGTGTTAATTCACCCCTCCACTTT. This sequence joins TRBV4-1 and TRBJ1-6, with D possibly matching TRBD1 (6 bases). This CDR3 region has 15 residues. CDR1 is MGHRA and CDR2 is YSYEKL in the germline V gene. Trimming stripped 6 bases from V and 6 bases from J, with 15 bases between.

The chain carries TRBV19 and TRBJ1-1; D is perhaps TRBD1 (5 bases). Germline lookup yields CDR1 LNHDA and CDR2 SQIVND (reference sequence). This CDR3 comprises 15 residues. V was clipped by 4 bases and J by 0 bases, with 12 bases between them. CDR3 sequence: CASSTGPRMNTEAFF. CDR3 in DNA: TGTGCCAGTAGTACAGGGCCTAGAATGAACACTGAAGCTTTCTTT. The variable domain in full, with the rest retrieved from reference TRBV19 and TRBJ1-1, is DGGITQSPKYLFRKEGQNVTLSCEQNLNHDAMYWYRQDPGQGLRLIYYSQIVNDFQKGDIAEGYSVSREKKESFPLTVTSAQKNPTAFYLCASSTGPRMNTEAFFGQGTRLTVV.

The CDR3: CASSTSGGPSETQYF. CDR3 DNA sequence: TGTGCCAGCAGCACTAGCGGGGGGCCCTCAGAGACCCAGTACTTC. The chain joins TRBV7-9 to TRBJ2-5, with 12 bases lining up with TRBD2. CDR3 size: 15 residues. Germline V gives CDR1 SEHNR, CDR2 FQNEAQ (reference sequence). The J segment lost 4 bases and the V segment lost 5 bases, leaving 5 bases of the junction unmatched.

This clone has only one observation. The chain couples TRBV5-1 to TRBJ2-2; D ambiguous. This CDR3 region has 15 residues. Germline CDR1 reads SGHRS; CDR2 reads YFSETQ. Between the trimmed V and J ends, which lost 2 bases and 0 bases, there was a span of 8 bases. The CDR3 spells CASSLNTANTGELFF. The CDR3 DNA sequence: TGCGCCAGCAGCTTAAACACAGCGAACACCGGGGAGCTGTTTTTT. Filled out from reference TRBV5-1 and TRBJ2-2, the complete variable domain reads KAGVTQTPRYLIKTRGQQVTLSCSPISGHRSVSWYQQTPGQGLQFLFEYFSETQRNKGNFPGRFSGRQFSNSRSEMNVSTLELGDSALYLCASSLNTANTGELFFGEGSRLTVL.